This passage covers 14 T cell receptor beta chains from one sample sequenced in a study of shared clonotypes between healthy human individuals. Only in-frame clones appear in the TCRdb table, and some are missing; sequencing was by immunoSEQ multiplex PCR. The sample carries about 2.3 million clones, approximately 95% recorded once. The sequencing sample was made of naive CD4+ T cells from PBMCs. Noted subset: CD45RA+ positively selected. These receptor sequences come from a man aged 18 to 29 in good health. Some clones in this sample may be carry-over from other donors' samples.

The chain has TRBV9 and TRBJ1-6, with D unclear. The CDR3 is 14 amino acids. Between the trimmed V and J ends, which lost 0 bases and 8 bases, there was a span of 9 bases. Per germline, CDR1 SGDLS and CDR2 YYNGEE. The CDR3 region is CASSVADGYSPLHF. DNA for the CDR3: TGTGCCAGCAGCGTAGCGGATGGGTATTCACCCCTCCACTTT.

DNA of the CDR3: TGTGCCAGCAGTTTTACCGGCCCCCCATTACAGGGCCCTACCTCTGGAAACACCATATATTTT. This translates into CASSFTGPPLQGPTSGNTIYF. The chain combines TRBV27 with TRBJ1-3, with a weak D call TRBD1 (6 bases). CDR3 length: 21 residues. Trimming stripped 3 bases from V and 0 bases from J, with 27 bases between. CDR1 and CDR2 from the germline V gene are MNHEY and SMNVEV (reference sequence).

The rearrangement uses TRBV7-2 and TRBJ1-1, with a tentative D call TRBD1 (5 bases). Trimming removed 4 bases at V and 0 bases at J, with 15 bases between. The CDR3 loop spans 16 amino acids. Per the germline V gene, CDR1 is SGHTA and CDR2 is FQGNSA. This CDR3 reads CASSSHQPQVNTEAFF. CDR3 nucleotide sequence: TGTGCCAGCAGCTCACACCAACCACAGGTGAACACTGAAGCTTTCTTT. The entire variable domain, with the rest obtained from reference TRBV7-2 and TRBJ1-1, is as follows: GAGVSQSPSNKVTEKGKDVELRCDPISGHTALYWYRQSLGQGLEFLIYFQGNSAPDKSGLPSDRFSAERTGGSVSTLTIQRTQQEDSAVYLCASSSHQPQVNTEAFFGQGTRLTVV.

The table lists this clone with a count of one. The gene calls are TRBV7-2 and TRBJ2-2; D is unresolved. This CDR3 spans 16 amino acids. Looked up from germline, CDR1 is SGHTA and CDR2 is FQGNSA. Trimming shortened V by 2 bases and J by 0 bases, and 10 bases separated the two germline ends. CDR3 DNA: TGTGCCAGCAGCTTATTGGCGCTCACGAACACCGGGGAGCTGTTTTTT. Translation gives CASSLLALTNTGELFF.

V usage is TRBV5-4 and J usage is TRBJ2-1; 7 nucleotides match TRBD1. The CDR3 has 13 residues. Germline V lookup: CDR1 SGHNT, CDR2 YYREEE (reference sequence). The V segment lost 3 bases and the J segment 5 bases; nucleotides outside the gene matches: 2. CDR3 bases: TGTGCCAGCAGCTGGGGACAGAACAATGAGCAGTTCTTC. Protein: CASSWGQNNEQFF.

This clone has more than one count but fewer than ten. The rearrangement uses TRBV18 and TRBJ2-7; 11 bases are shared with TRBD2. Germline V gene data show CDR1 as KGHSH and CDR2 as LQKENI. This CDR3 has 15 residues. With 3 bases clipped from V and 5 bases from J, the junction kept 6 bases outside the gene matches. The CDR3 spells CASSPLAGGSNEQYF. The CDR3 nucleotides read TGTGCCAGCTCACCTCTAGCGGGAGGATCGAACGAGCAGTACTTC.

This CDR3 reads CASSVAVTNEKLFF. The CDR3 region has the DNA TGTGCCAGCAGCGTAGCGGTAACTAATGAAAAACTGTTTTTT. V and J are TRBV9 and TRBJ1-4; D is unresolved. The germline gives CDR1 SGDLS, CDR2 YYNGEE. This CDR3 is 14 amino acids long. V lost 0 bases and J lost 1, with 4 bases in between.

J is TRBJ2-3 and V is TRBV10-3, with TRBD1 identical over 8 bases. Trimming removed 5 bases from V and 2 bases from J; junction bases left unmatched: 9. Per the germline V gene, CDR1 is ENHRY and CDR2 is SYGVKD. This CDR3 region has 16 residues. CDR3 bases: TGTGCCATCAGTCTTGGACAGGGAGGTATCACAGATACGCAGTATTTT. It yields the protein CAISLGQGGITDTQYF.

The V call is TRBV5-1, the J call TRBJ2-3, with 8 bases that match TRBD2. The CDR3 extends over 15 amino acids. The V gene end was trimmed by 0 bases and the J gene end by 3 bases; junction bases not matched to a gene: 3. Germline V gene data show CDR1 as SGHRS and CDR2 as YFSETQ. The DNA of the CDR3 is TGCGCCAGCAGCTTGGAAGCGGGAGTTACAGATACGCAGTATTTT. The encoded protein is CASSLEAGVTDTQYF.

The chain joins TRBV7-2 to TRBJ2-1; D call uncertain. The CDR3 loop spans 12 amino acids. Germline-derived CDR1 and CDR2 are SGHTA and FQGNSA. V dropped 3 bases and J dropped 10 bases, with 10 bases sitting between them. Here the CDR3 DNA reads TGTGCCAGCAGCTTTCCCTTTCGGGAGCAGTTCTTC. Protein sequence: CASSFPFREQFF. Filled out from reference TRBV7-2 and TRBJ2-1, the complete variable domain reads GAGVSQSPSNKVTEKGKDVELRCDPISGHTALYWYRQSLGQGLEFLIYFQGNSAPDKSGLPSDRFSAERTGGSVSTLTIQRTQQEDSAVYLCASSFPFREQFFGPGTRLTVL.

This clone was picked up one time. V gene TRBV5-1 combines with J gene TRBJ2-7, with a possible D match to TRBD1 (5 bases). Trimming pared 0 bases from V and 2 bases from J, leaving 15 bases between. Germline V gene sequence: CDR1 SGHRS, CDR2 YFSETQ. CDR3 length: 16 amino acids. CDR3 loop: CASSLAGRGYAYEQYF. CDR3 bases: TGCGCCAGCAGCTTGGCCGGAAGGGGTTATGCCTACGAGCAGTACTTC.

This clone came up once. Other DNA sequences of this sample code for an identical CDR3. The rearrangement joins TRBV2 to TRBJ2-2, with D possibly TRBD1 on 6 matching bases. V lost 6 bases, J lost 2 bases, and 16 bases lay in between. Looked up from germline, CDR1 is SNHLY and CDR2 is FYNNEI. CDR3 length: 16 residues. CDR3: CASRAPGTPNTGELFF. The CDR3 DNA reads TGTGCCAGCAGGGCTCCCGGGACACCAAACACCGGGGAGCTGTTTTTT.

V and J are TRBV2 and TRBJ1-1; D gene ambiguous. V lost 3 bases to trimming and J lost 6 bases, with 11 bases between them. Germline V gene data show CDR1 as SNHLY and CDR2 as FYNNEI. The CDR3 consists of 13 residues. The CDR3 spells CASSDRGLAEAFF. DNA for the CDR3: TGTGCCAGCAGTGACAGAGGGCTTGCTGAAGCTTTCTTT.

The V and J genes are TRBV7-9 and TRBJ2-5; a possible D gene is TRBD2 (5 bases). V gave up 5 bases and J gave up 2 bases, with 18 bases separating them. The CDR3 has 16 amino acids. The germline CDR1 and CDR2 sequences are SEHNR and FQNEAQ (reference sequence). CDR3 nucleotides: TGTGCCAGCAGCCTGGCGGGCGGCATAATTCAAGAGACCCAGTACTTC. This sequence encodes CASSLAGGIIQETQYF.